These 20 T cell receptor beta chains were all obtained from the same sample, sequenced in a study of siplizumab effects on memory and regulatory T cells. Sequenced by immunoSEQ multiplex PCR; TCRdb stores in-frame clones only, minus some. The repertoire holds 15,000 to 20,000 clones, with over 35% as singletons. Their cognate antigens are unknown. Mixed lymphocyte reaction cells underwent about 6 days of coculture at 37°C. Sequenced input: CFSE-low (dividing) CD4+ T cells sorted from an allogeneic mixed lymphocyte reaction. These receptors all come from a human donor in good health; the cells came from an allogeneic mixed lymphocyte reaction. Some clones in this sample may be carry-over from other donors' samples.

This clone is judged medium-sized. The V and J genes are TRBV2 and TRBJ1-1; D is ambiguous. Germline values: CDR1 SNHLY, CDR2 FYNNEI. Trimming stripped 4 bases from V and 8 bases from J, with 17 bases between. This CDR3 is 14 amino acids long. The CDR3 region is CASSAVRGITEAFF. CDR3 DNA: TGTGCCAGCAGTGCGGTGCGGGGAATTACCGAAGCTTTCTTT.

The table lists this clone with a few counts. The V gene is TRBV7-9, the J gene TRBJ2-5, with a tentative D call TRBD2 (5 bases). Trimming cost V 1 base and J 2 bases, with 11 bases left between them. Germline V gene data show CDR1 as SEHNR and CDR2 as FQNEAQ (reference sequence). The CDR3 is made up of 15 amino acids. The DNA for the CDR3 is TGTGCCAGCAGCTTAGGGGCTAGCCCTCAAGAGACCCAGTACTTC. Translation: CASSLGASPQETQYF.

This clone was observed a handful of times. The chain uses TRBV18 and TRBJ2-3, with 13 bases matching TRBD2. The CDR3 is made up of 17 amino acids. With V trimmed by 3 bases and J by 12 bases, 15 bases remained unmatched. From germline, CDR1 is KGHSH and CDR2 LQKENI. This CDR3 is CASSPNAGLAGAPLQYF. The CDR3 bases are TGTGCCAGCTCACCCAACGCCGGACTAGCGGGAGCCCCACTTCAGTATTTT.

V is TRBV6-6 and J is TRBJ1-5; 7 bases align to TRBD1. The CDR3 runs 15 residues. The germline V gene has CDR1 MNHNY and CDR2 SVGAGI (reference sequence). V was clipped by 2 bases and J by 6 bases; unmatched bases: 7. CDR3 in amino acids: CASSYGGGGGQPQHF. The CDR3 DNA sequence: TGTGCCAGCAGTTACGGAGGGGGCGGGGGTCAGCCCCAGCATTTT.

The CDR3 region has the DNA TGTGCCAGCAGTTACTCTTCAAGGGCAGACACCGGGGAGCTGTTTTTT. Translation gives CASSYSSRADTGELFF. V gene TRBV6-5 combines with J gene TRBJ2-2, with unresolved D. The CDR3 spans 16 residues. CDR1 is MNHEY and CDR2 is SVGAGI in the germline V gene. Deletions cut 0 bases from V and 3 bases from J, with 11 bases between.

This sequence joins TRBV15 and TRBJ2-1; 11 nucleotides agree with TRBD2. This CDR3 has 15 amino acids. The junction had 5 bases not matched to a gene; V was cut back by 1 base and J by 9 bases. Germline V gene sequence: CDR1 LNHNV, CDR2 YYDKDF (reference sequence). The CDR3: CATSRARLAGSEQFF. CDR3 sequence (DNA): TGTGCCACCAGCAGAGCTAGACTAGCGGGATCTGAGCAGTTCTTC.

This clone has more than one count but fewer than ten. The genes are TRBV6-5 and TRBJ2-7; D is unresolved. V was pared by 0 bases and J by 6 bases, with 12 bases between. CDR3 length: 14 amino acids. CDR1 and CDR2 from the germline V gene are MNHEY and SVGAGI. The CDR3: CASSYSLSRSEQYF. The CDR3 bases are TGTGCCAGCAGTTACTCGCTCAGTCGGAGCGAGCAGTACTTC.

The V gene is TRBV9, the J gene TRBJ2-1; 10 bases match TRBD2. V was pared by 2 bases and J by 9 bases, with 11 bases of the junction left unmatched. The CDR3 consists of 16 residues. Germline V gene data show CDR1 as SGDLS and CDR2 as YYNGEE. The CDR3 sequence is CASSVVGLAGAGEQFF. In DNA, the CDR3 is TGTGCCAGCAGCGTCGTGGGGCTAGCGGGAGCGGGTGAGCAGTTCTTC. Using reference TRBV9 and TRBJ2-1 for the parts outside the CDR3, the full variable domain is DSGVTQTPKHLITATGQRVTLRCSPRSGDLSVYWYQQSLDQGLQFLIQYYNGEERAKGNILERFSAQQFPDLHSELNLSSLELGDSALYFCASSVVGLAGAGEQFFGPGTRLTVL.

This clone was observed a handful of times. The DNA of the CDR3 is TGCGCCAGCAGCTTCCTCGGGAGCGGCTCCTACGAGCAGTACTTC. Amino acid sequence: CASSFLGSGSYEQYF. The rearrangement links TRBV5-1 to TRBJ2-7; TRBD2 might be the D (6 bases). The CDR3 totals 15 residues. Germline CDR1 is SGHRS and CDR2 is YFSETQ. Trimming removed 2 bases from V and 0 bases from J, with 12 bases in between.

V is TRBV5-1 and J is TRBJ2-1, with 7 bases matching TRBD2. Germline V gene lookup returns CDR1 SGHRS and CDR2 YFSETQ. The CDR3 loop spans 16 amino acids. V lost 1 base and J lost 3; bases outside the gene matches: 7. The CDR3 spells CASSLSVGGIYNEQFF. In nucleotides, the CDR3 is TGCGCCAGCAGCTTGTCTGTCGGGGGGATCTACAATGAGCAGTTCTTC.

The genes are TRBV18 and TRBJ2-2; D perhaps matches TRBD1 (5 bases). Germline V gene sequence: CDR1 KGHSH, CDR2 LQKENI. This CDR3 region has 16 residues. Trimming removed 0 bases from V and 2 bases from J, with 10 bases in between. CDR3 coding DNA: TGTGCCAGCTCACCACCGATAAGGGGCAACACCGGGGAGCTGTTTTTT. Its translation is CASSPPIRGNTGELFF.

CDR3 region: CASRWDLRNQPQHF. CDR3 bases: TGTGCCAGCAGGTGGGACCTCCGCAATCAGCCCCAGCATTTT. This chain connects TRBV10-3 to TRBJ1-5; tentatively, D is TRBD1 (5 bases). The CDR3 length is 14 residues. Between the trimmed V and J ends, which lost 10 bases and 2 bases, there was a span of 15 bases. The germline gives CDR1 ENHRY, CDR2 SYGVKD.

This clone was seen a handful of times. The chain is built from TRBV10-3 and TRBJ2-2; D perhaps matches TRBD1 (6 bases). The CDR3 totals 14 residues. The V gene lost 3 bases and the J gene lost 5 bases, with 10 bases spanning the gap. The germline V gene has CDR1 ENHRY and CDR2 SYGVKD. CDR3 nucleotide sequence: TGTGCCATCAGTGAACAGGGTATGACCGGGGAGCTGTTTTTT. Amino acid sequence: CAISEQGMTGELFF.

This clone came up many times. V usage is TRBV18 and J usage is TRBJ1-3, with D unclear. Deletions cut 3 bases from V and 2 bases from J, with 20 bases between. The CDR3 has 18 residues. The germline gives CDR1 KGHSH, CDR2 LQKENI. The CDR3 reads CASSPWVPVVRTGNTIYF. The DNA for the CDR3 is TGTGCCAGCTCACCGTGGGTGCCGGTGGTGAGGACTGGAAACACCATATATTTT.

This clone is deemed medium-sized (0.01 to 0.1%). This chain links TRBV7-9 with TRBJ2-7; D assignment may be TRBD1 or TRBD2 (5 bases each). V lost 1 base and J 8 bases, leaving 9 bases between the germline ends. In germline, CDR1 is SEHNR, CDR2 FQNEAQ (reference sequence). There are 12 residues in the CDR3. The CDR3 sequence: CASSLVGAKQYF. The CDR3 nucleotides read TGTGCCAGCAGCTTAGTCGGGGCTAAGCAGTACTTC.

This clone was observed a few times. CDR3 sequence: CASGLRGVSDEQFF. The CDR3 DNA reads as TGTGCTAGTGGCCTCAGGGGGGTAAGCGATGAGCAGTTCTTC. The V gene is TRBV12-5, the J gene TRBJ2-1; tentative D call: TRBD1 (7 bases). This CDR3 has 14 amino acids. Germline CDR1 and CDR2: LGHNT and FRNRAP. Trimming removed 6 bases at V and 8 bases at J, with 17 bases between.

The rearrangement links TRBV10-2 to TRBJ1-1; 8 nucleotides match TRBD1. From germline, CDR1 is WSHSY and CDR2 SAAADI. The CDR3 totals 17 residues. Losses at the gene ends were 6 bases for V and 1 base for J; bases not matched to a gene: 13. The CDR3 bases are TGCGCCAGCAGGACAGGGGCGAGTGGGATTTGGAACACTGAAGCTTTCTTT. It translates to CASRTGASGIWNTEAFF.

This chain uses TRBV18 with TRBJ2-4, with TRBD2 matching over 7 bases. The CDR3 totals 15 residues. Trimming took 2 bases from V and 4 from J; bases not matched to a gene: 5. Germline V gene lookup returns CDR1 KGHSH and CDR2 LQKENI. The CDR3 spells CASSPGTTLKNIQYF. The CDR3 nucleotides read TGTGCCAGCTCACCAGGGACTACCTTAAAAAACATTCAGTACTTC.

The chain uses TRBV9 and TRBJ1-5; D may be TRBD1 (6 bases). V lost 0 bases, J lost 2 bases, and 9 bases lay in between. Germline V gene sequence: CDR1 SGDLS, CDR2 YYNGEE. The CDR3 consists of 15 residues. CDR3 nucleotide sequence: TGTGCCAGCAGCGTAGAGGCAGGGGGCAATCAGCCCCAGCATTTT. It encodes CASSVEAGGNQPQHF.

This clone was detected only a few times. The genes are TRBV6-1 and TRBJ2-1, with a tentative D call TRBD2 (5 bases). CDR1 MNHNS and CDR2 SASEGT come from the germline V gene. The CDR3 covers 15 residues. V gave up 7 bases and J gave up 7 bases, with 20 bases separating them. CDR3 nucleotide sequence: TGTGCCAGCAATAGCGATTGGACCCCGAGGAATGAGCAGTTCTTC. Its translation is CASNSDWTPRNEQFF.